A single sample is the source of the 21 T cell receptor beta chains below, sequenced in a study of CD8+ T cells in alopecia areata. The treatment is: oral pan-JAK inhibitor, 5-10 mg twice daily. Extracted RNA was reverse transcribed into cDNA, the sequencing template. Measured with immunoSEQ multiplex PCR; TCRdb has only the in-frame clones, and not every one. Altogether some 220,000 clones are present, approximately 57% being singletons, with the ten largest covering 1.5% to 2%. The sample was CD4+ T cells sorted from blood, taken at week 4, from a patient treated with tofacitinib. These receptors originate from a human donor with alopecia areata.

This clone appeared a few times. Relative to the germline gene, one junction end is altered; a read error may explain this. This chain joins TRBV2 and TRBJ2-6; D uncertain. The CDR3 consists of 12 residues. Germline CDR1 is SNHLY and CDR2 is FYNNEI. The CDR3 sequence: CASSEGGNVLTF. For the CDR3, the DNA is TGTGCCAGCAGTGAAGGGGGCAACGTCCTGACTTTC.

With regard to this clone: A clone one base away is much larger, so this may be a read error. The chain recombines TRBV11-2 with TRBJ1-2; no clear D. Trimming cost V 1 base and J 5 bases, with 2 bases left between them. The CDR3 runs to 11 residues. In germline, CDR1 is SGHAT, CDR2 FQNNGV. The CDR3, as DNA: TGTGCCAGCAGCTTAGGGTATGGCTACACCTTC. Its protein is CASSLGYGYTF.

This clone has more than one count but fewer than ten. This chain uses TRBV29-1 with TRBJ2-3; D could derive from TRBD1 or TRBD2 (5 bases each). The CDR3 has 16 amino acids. Per the germline V gene, CDR1 is SQVTM and CDR2 is ANQGSEA. V was trimmed by 7 bases and J by 4 bases, leaving 24 bases between them. The CDR3 reads CSALTSRGRMSDTQYF. The DNA of the CDR3 is TGCAGCGCCCTAACTTCGAGGGGTAGGATGTCAGATACGCAGTATTTT.

The chain combines TRBV5-4 with TRBJ2-1, with 8 positions matching TRBD1. The CDR3 is made up of 16 amino acids. Germline CDR1 is SGHNT and CDR2 is YYREEE (reference sequence). V was pared by 4 bases and J by 5 bases, with 11 bases of the junction left unmatched. The CDR3 loop reads CASSPRAGTGDNEQFF. CDR3 sequence (DNA): TGTGCCAGCAGCCCGAGGGCCGGGACAGGAGACAATGAGCAGTTCTTC.

The genes are TRBV7-2 and TRBJ2-3; 14 bases align to TRBD2. After removal of 5 bases from V and 7 bases from J, the junction contained 5 bases not matched to a gene. Germline CDR1 reads SGHTA; CDR2 reads FQGNSA. The CDR3 has 15 residues. Written as DNA, the CDR3 is TGTGCCAGCAGCCTGACTAGCGGGGGGGCGAATACGCAGTATTTT. As protein: CASSLTSGGANTQYF.

The V gene is TRBV30, the J gene TRBJ1-1, with no clear D. Per germline, CDR1 GTSNPN and CDR2 SVGIG (reference sequence). Trimming took off 3 bases at V and 10 bases at J, with 9 bases between the two ends. The CDR3 contains 10 residues. This chain's CDR3 is CAWRNLRAFF. The DNA for the CDR3 is TGTGCCTGGAGGAATCTACGAGCTTTCTTT.

V and J are TRBV30 and TRBJ1-1, with 8 bases identical to TRBD1. Germline V lookup: CDR1 GTSNPN, CDR2 SVGIG (reference sequence). The CDR3 totals 15 residues. Losses at the gene ends were 2 bases for V and 4 bases for J; bases not matched to a gene: 9. This CDR3 reads CAWSQGAGMATEAFF. For the CDR3, the DNA is TGTGCCTGGAGTCAGGGGGCCGGAATGGCCACTGAAGCTTTCTTT.

The J gene is TRBJ1-2, the V gene TRBV30, with 9 bases lining up with TRBD1. Germline V lookup: CDR1 GTSNPN, CDR2 SVGIG (reference sequence). V dropped 4 bases and J dropped 3; count of bases not matched to a gene: 6. The CDR3 consists of 14 residues. The CDR3 protein is CAWTTGGADYGYTF. CDR3 in DNA: TGTGCCTGGACCACAGGGGGCGCTGACTATGGCTACACCTTC.

This clone was seen only a few times. The J gene is TRBJ1-1, the V gene TRBV29-1; 9 bases match TRBD1. The V segment lost 7 bases and the J segment 6 bases; nucleotides outside the gene matches: 9. This CDR3 region has 13 residues. Germline CDR1 SQVTM, CDR2 ANQGSEA. For the CDR3, the DNA is TGCAGCGGGGACAGGGACGGGTTCTCTGAAGCTTTCTTT. Translation gives CSGDRDGFSEAFF.

V is TRBV2 and J is TRBJ2-3; D might be TRBD1 (5 bases). Between the trimmed V and J ends, which lost 7 bases and 0 bases, there was a span of 11 bases. This CDR3 contains 14 residues. Germline assignment: CDR1 SNHLY and CDR2 FYNNEI. CDR3 in DNA: TGTGCCAGCAAACCACGACAGAGCACAGATACGCAGTATTTT. Protein: CASKPRQSTDTQYF.

This chain uses TRBV2 with TRBJ2-7, with 9 positions matching TRBD1. The length of the CDR3 is 13 residues. J lost 10 bases, V lost 4 bases, and 8 bases had no gene match. Germline CDR1 is SNHLY and CDR2 is FYNNEI. CDR3 DNA sequence: TGTGCCAGCAGTGTTCCCTGGGACAGGGACCAGTACTTC. The encoded protein is CASSVPWDRDQYF. The variable domain in full, completed from reference TRBV2 and TRBJ2-7, reads EPEVTQTPSHQVTQMGQEVILRCVPISNHLYFYWYRQILGQKVEFLVSFYNNEISEKSEIFDDQFSVERPDGSNFTLKIRSTKLEDSAMYFCASSVPWDRDQYFGPGTRLTVT.

Only a few counts were recorded for this clone. The rearrangement joins TRBV27 to TRBJ1-5, with D unresolved. The germline CDR1 and CDR2 sequences are MNHEY and SMNVEV (reference sequence). CDR3 size: 12 residues. V lost 5 bases, J lost 7 bases, and 9 bases lay in between. The CDR3 DNA is TGTGCCAGCAGTAGTTTAAACCAGCCCCAGCATTTT. Encoded protein: CASSSLNQPQHF.

This chain links TRBV27 with TRBJ1-2, with TRBD1 matching 7 bases. The CDR3 loop spans 13 amino acids. Germline CDR1 is MNHEY and CDR2 is SMNVEV (reference sequence). The V gene end was trimmed by 5 bases and the J gene end by 2 bases; junction bases not matched to a gene: 2. In nucleotides, the CDR3 is TGTGCCAGCAGTCTGGGACAGAACTATGGCTACACCTTC. It translates to CASSLGQNYGYTF.

This chain links TRBV29-1 with TRBJ1-2; D gene uncertain. Trimming cost V 6 bases and J 0 bases, with 11 bases left between them. Germline-derived CDR1 and CDR2 are SQVTM and ANQGSEA. This CDR3 region has 13 residues. The CDR3 DNA reads TGCAGCGTGGAAAAGGGAGCTAACTATGGCTACACCTTC. This translates into CSVEKGANYGYTF.

This chain uses TRBV4-1 with TRBJ1-4; no definite D call. Trimming took 1 base from V and 5 from J, leaving 11 bases between them. Germline V gene sequence: CDR1 MGHRA, CDR2 YSYEKL. The CDR3 is made up of 15 amino acids. The CDR3 sequence: CASSQGPTPNEKLFF. CDR3 nucleotides: TGCGCCAGCAGCCAAGGGCCGACGCCGAATGAAAAACTGTTTTTT.

The rearrangement uses TRBV18 and TRBJ2-4; D is perhaps TRBD1 (6 bases). V was clipped by 2 bases and J by 1 base, with 15 bases between them. CDR3 length: 17 amino acids. Germline CDR1 and CDR2: KGHSH and LQKENI. The CDR3, as DNA: TGTGCCAGCTCACCAGCTCGTCGACAGGATGCCAAAAACATTCAGTACTTC. Amino acids: CASSPARRQDAKNIQYF.

V gene TRBV9 combines with J gene TRBJ2-1, with TRBD1 matching over 9 bases. V shed 4 bases, J shed 7 bases, and the junction held 12 bases outside the gene matches. CDR1 is SGDLS and CDR2 is YYNGEE in the germline V gene. CDR3 size: 16 residues. The CDR3 reads CASSSTTGGLMNEQFF. In nucleotides, the CDR3 is TGTGCCAGCAGCTCAACAACAGGGGGCCTCATGAATGAGCAGTTCTTC.

Remarks on this clone: The identical CDR3 is also encoded by other nucleotide sequences in the sample. The V call is TRBV6-5, the J call TRBJ2-3, with a weak D call TRBD2 (6 bases). The CDR3 length is 14 residues. Looked up from germline, CDR1 is MNHEY and CDR2 is SVGAGI. Deletions cut 4 bases from V and 0 bases from J, with 8 bases between. The CDR3 nucleotides are TGTGCCAGCAGTTGGGGGGTTAGCACAGATACGCAGTATTTT. This sequence encodes CASSWGVSTDTQYF.

This clone showed up just a few times. This sequence joins TRBV2 and TRBJ1-1, with 9 bases matching TRBD1. The trim removed 3 bases at V and 3 bases at J, leaving 8 bases unmatched. This CDR3 is built from 16 residues. From germline, CDR1 is SNHLY and CDR2 FYNNEI. The DNA for the CDR3 is TGTGCCAGCAGTGACCGGGGACAGGGATCGGACACTGAAGCTTTCTTT. Its protein is CASSDRGQGSDTEAFF.

The chain uses TRBV5-1 and TRBJ1-1, with unresolved D. Per the germline V gene, CDR1 is SGHRS and CDR2 is YFSETQ. Trimming removed 2 bases from V and 1 base from J, with 9 bases in between. This CDR3 contains 14 residues. CDR3 residues: CASSLGKPNTEAFF. Here the CDR3 DNA reads TGCGCCAGCAGCTTAGGGAAGCCGAACACTGAAGCTTTCTTT.

This chain uses TRBV5-1 with TRBJ2-2; 7 bases are shared with TRBD2. V trimming: 0 bases; J trimming: 1 base; junction bases outside the gene matches: 6. The CDR3 is 17 residues long. Germline-derived CDR1 and CDR2 are SGHRS and YFSETQ. The CDR3 coding sequence is TGCGCCAGCAGCTTGGCCCGAGGCGGGGGGAACACCGGGGAGCTGTTTTTT. Translating gives CASSLARGGGNTGELFF. The full variable domain, with the rest looked up from reference TRBV5-1 and TRBJ2-2, is KAGVTQTPRYLIKTRGQQVTLSCSPISGHRSVSWYQQTPGQGLQFLFEYFSETQRNKGNFPGRFSGRQFSNSRSEMNVSTLELGDSALYLCASSLARGGGNTGELFFGEGSRLTVL.